This T cell receptor (beta chain) was profiled in a study of cytomegalovirus exposure and HLA in healthy donors. Findings and limits, study-wide: Using the classifier, cytomegalovirus status was reportedly diagnosed with high specificity and sensitivity.

This clone was found a few times. What it binds is unknown. Donors were drawn from the roughly 120-subject validation cohort, separate from the roughly 700-subject first cohort. Using immunoSEQ multiplex PCR, the repertoire was profiled, and TCRdb retains in-frame clones only, with some absent. This sample has roughly 150,000 clones; 85% to 90% occur once, and the top ten carry around 3.4%. The sequence derives from a woman aged 18-29 years in good health and CMV-seropositive. Material for sequencing was PBMCs.

The CDR3 reads CASSQDKGTSGSLEQYF. DNA of the CDR3: TGTGCCAGCAGCCAAGACAAAGGGACTAGCGGGAGTCTCGAGCAGTACTTC. The chain links TRBV4-2 to TRBJ2-7, with 14 nucleotides matching TRBD2. The length of the CDR3 is 17 residues. CDR1 is LGHNA and CDR2 is YNFKEQ in the germline V gene. V trimming: 0 bases; J trimming: 6 bases; junction bases outside the gene matches: 7.